Listed below are T cell receptor beta chains from one sample, sequenced in a study of Graves' ophthalmopathy and Graves' hyperthyroidism. Using its own MiXCR run on the multiplex PCR reads, TCRdb lists one record per CDR3 protein. The sample includes around 1.1 million distinct CDR3 sequences, about two fifths of them seen just once. The sequencing input was peripheral blood or thyroid tissue (not recorded which). These receptors all come from an adult man with Graves' hyperthyroidism. Each CDR3 is given with its conserved first and last residue. D genes are given only for firm matches. Where a row states a size, it is once, few, many or the class of an expanded clone; other rows omit it.

few	TRBD1	TRBV6-5	TRBJ2-7	CASSKDRGVYEQYF	TGTGCCAGCAGCAAGGACAGGGGGGTCTACGAGCAGTACTTC
many	TRBD2	TRBV5-8	TRBJ2-5	CASSLYPSWTSGEKTQYF	TGTGCCAGCAGCTTGTATCCTAGTTGGACTAGCGGGGAAAAGACCCAGTACTTC
many	NA	TRBV29-1	TRBJ1-2	CSVEHSVSGYTF	TGCAGCGTTGAACACAGCGTGTCTGGCTACACCTTC
NA	NA	TRBV12-3/TRBV12-4	TRBJ2-5	CASRRAGETQYF	TGTGCCAGCAGGAGGGCCGGAGAGACCCAGTACTTC
many	TRBD1	TRBV19	TRBJ1-4	CASSLRQGIEKLFF	TGTGCCAGTAGTTTGCGACAGGGCATCGAGAAACTGTTTTTT
NA	TRBD2	TRBV29-1	TRBJ2-5	CSVQLAGFGETQYF	TGCAGCGTTCAGCTAGCGGGGTTCGGGGAGACCCAGTACTTC
many	TRBD1	TRBV7-9	TRBJ1-1	CASSPTGTGNTEAFF	TGTGCCAGCAGCCCCACCGGGACAGGGAACACTGAAGCTTTCTTT
few	TRBD1	TRBV19	TRBJ1-5	CASSSGTGRRDQPQHF	TGTGCCAGTAGCTCCGGGACAGGGAGACGAGATCAGCCCCAGCATTTT
NA	NA	TRBV30	TRBJ1-5	CAWSPQGSNQPQHF	TGTGCCTGGAGTCCTCAAGGTAGCAATCAGCCCCAGCATTTT
few	TRBD2	TRBV7-3	TRBJ2-2	CASSSRTSGRVPGGELFF	TGTGCCAGCAGCTCCCGGACTAGCGGGAGGGTTCCGGGCGGGGAGCTGTTTTTT
few	TRBD2	TRBV12-3/TRBV12-4	TRBJ2-5	CASSLAHGGSQETQYF	TGTGCCAGCAGTTTAGCGCACGGGGGGAGCCAAGAGACCCAGTACTTC
NA	NA	TRBV29-1	TRBJ2-3	CSVPPSRAGTDTQYF	TGCAGCGTCCCCCCTAGCAGGGCGGGGACAGATACGCAGTATTTT
NA	TRBD1	TRBV7-3	TRBJ1-2	CASGRDRVAGGYTF	TGTGCCAGCGGCCGGGACAGGGTCGCTGGAGGCTACACCTTC
many	NA	TRBV7-9	TRBJ2-7	CASSHGQGDTYEQYF	TGTGCCAGCAGCCACGGACAAGGCGACACCTACGAGCAGTACTTC
NA	NA	TRBV6-5	TRBJ2-7	CASSDDSTYEQYF	TGTGCCAGCAGTGACGACAGCACCTACGAGCAGTACTTC